This T cell receptor (beta chain) was documented in a study of beta chain features in type 1 diabetes (dated by TCRdb to the late 2010s). About the study as a whole: Mean age, gender distribution, total cell number and subset yield were not different between patients and healthy donors. Whereas all 30 or so donors provided naive and central memory subsets, regulatory and stem cell-like memory subsets were isolated from just 8 patients and about eight healthy donors. In the study, recently diagnosed type 1 diabetes patients and matched healthy donors were compared on the TCRB repertoires of their sorted circulating CD4+ T cell subsets. A total of about 100,000,000 sorted cells were examined across all samples, and RNA yield correlated strongly with the number of cells per subset. The full study reports these points: Fewer insertions and more nucleotide deletions at VDJ recombination sites were observed in patients with type 1 diabetes, implying thymic rearrangement abnormalities. Shorter templates might have been favored by PCR, but patient and control samples were amplified and corrected together, so both groups would have been affected equally by any skew. Type 1 diabetes patients showed a moderate but significant shortening of TCRB CDR3 length in all four CD4+ subsets. Naive, central memory and regulatory TCRB repertoires appeared to be more similar among patients than among healthy donors. Only small numbers of individuals were included in the HLA sub-analyses, which left unresolved whether HLA type had any influence on TCRB rearrangement. Because cDNA rather than genomic DNA was sequenced, highly expressing activated cells could have been over-represented, although no difference in activation and CD3 levels was found between groups.

The germline V gene encodes CDR1 SEHNR and CDR2 FQNEAQ (reference sequence). V loses 1 base at its end and J loses 0 bases; junction bases beyond the gene matches: 6. The CDR3 starts with the cysteine, ends with the phenylalanine, and has 17 residues. Of the read, only the CDR3 DNA is kept; its 51 bases are in frame from base 1. A note on this clone: Its antigen is not yet known. It has no much larger one-base neighbor in the sample; base qualities were not kept.

Each donor gave one peripheral blood draw, roughly 0.12 L on average, collected into heparinised tubes. Using a panel that included CD45RO, CCR7, CD25, CD127, CD95 and CD27, naive, central memory, regulatory and stem cell-like memory CD4+ T cells were sorted on a BD FACSAria II. All sorted populations exceeded 95% purity. PBMCs were separated immediately by Lymphoprep density gradient centrifugation and were stained directly, without being cultured. So that batch effects would be minimized, each experiment stained and sorted samples in pairs, pairing one healthy donor with one patient. The entire isolated RNA was reverse transcribed using the High Capacity cDNA Reverse Transcription Kit, and thus expressed TCRB transcripts were sequenced. Deep immunoSEQ sequencing was performed on naive, central memory and regulatory T cell samples, with an average of roughly 4 million total reads per sample. Sorted cells were lysed in RLT buffer and RNA was extracted with DNase-treated RNeasy Micro or Mini kits, depending on cell number. Each cell subset was processed on its own to prevent cross-contamination, while patient and healthy donor samples were processed together. TCRB sequences were amplified from cDNA with the immunoSEQ multiplex PCR, producing 87-bp fragments spanning the CDR3 region. Sequencing of the amplicons was performed on the Illumina HiSeq platform. In the original analysis: PCR bias was computationally corrected using synthetic template baselines, reads within Hamming distance 2 were collapsed, and singletons that could not be merged were discarded. By aligning reads against IMGT, V, D and J genes, CDR3 length, and insertions or deletions at six rearrangement sites were assigned. Clonotype counts were normalized to sorted cell number within each subset before computing true diversity and Gini coefficients with the tcR R package. The overlap coefficient, calculated on TCRB nucleotide sequences, was used to measure repertoire sharing. As a proxy for the pre-selection repertoire, out-of-frame TCRB sequences from naive cells were analyzed. This immuneACCESS table, as held by TCRdb, lists in-frame sequences with V and J called but not all clones. Of the missing ones, under half trace to an unresolved V gene in checked studies; the others have no known cause. The V and J calls and clone size are taken from that table; D and trimming were inferred from the DNA. Counted in this sample were roughly 330,000 clones; about 11% of them appeared once. In total, the top ten clones hold over 0.015% of the sample.

The sequence was collected from a woman younger than 45 in good health. Rearrangement joined TRBV7-9 to TRBJ1-5; TRBD1 agrees with 7 junctional bases. Material for sequencing was naive CD4+ T cells from blood. This specimen's cell subset or site label, per the study, means: true naive CD4+ T cells. The nucleotide sequence is TGTGCCAGCAGCTTAGGGGGGGACAGCCTTAGCAATCAGCCCCAGCATTTT. This gives the protein CASSLGGDSLSNQPQHF.